The present entry profiles one TCR beta chain with its context. It lacks a known antigen. Base-call qualities are not available, and no considerably larger clone is one nucleotide away. The same CDR3 can be traced to other DNA sequences in this sample. The CDR3 spans 13 residues, from the cysteine through the phenylalanine. Of the read, only the CDR3 DNA is kept; its 39 bases are in frame from base 1. The germline V gene (reference sequence) specifies WNHNN as CDR1 and SYGVQD as CDR2. Cut back by 8 bases and 5 bases, the V and J ends lie 14 bases apart. The source of the sample is a study of cytomegalovirus exposure and HLA in healthy donors (dated by TCRdb to 2016 to 2017). The study in broad terms: The 500 to 800 repertoires of the first cohort and the 110 or so validation repertoires were produced on the same platform, according to a later analysis. The study aimed to test whether cataloging public T cell receptors could reveal signatures of past pathogen exposure. Along with the approximately 600-subject first cohort, a separate validation cohort of more than 90 different subjects was used. To predict cytomegalovirus infection status, the study combined high-throughput TCR immunosequencing, statistical association of individual TCRs with disease status, and machine learning.

Donors formed part of the validation cohort, which comprised about 120 subjects and was distinct from the first cohort of under 850 subjects. Overall study outcomes, separate from this receptor: A later analysis lacked HLA typing for the validation cohort, so it scored co-occurrence in that cohort across all 120 repertoires. Across donors, most TCR sequences were observed very rarely, whereas some public TCRs were present in many individuals. A few of the identified cytomegalovirus-associated TCR beta chains were confirmed in vitro to be specific for cytomegalovirus antigens. Of the cluster scores, roughly 95% were above 0 in a later analysis, which found that TCRs clustered in the first cohort also tended to co-occur in the 130 or so validation repertoires. The authors suggested that the approach could potentially be extended to other disease states and immunological phenotypes. The study listed 164 TCR beta chains as associated with cytomegalovirus. In both the original and validation cohorts, the classifier was reported to diagnose cytomegalovirus status with high specificity and sensitivity.

Libraries were built with the immunoSEQ multiplex PCR assay. The paper's data handling went like this. A statistical classification framework was built to diagnose cytomegalovirus status from the catalog of TCR beta chain sequences. Not all clones reach the TCRdb copy of this immuneACCESS table, which keeps in-frame sequences only. Checked studies attribute under half of the gap to unresolved V genes and leave the rest unexplained. That table furnishes V, J and clone size, whereas the DNA furnished D and trimming. The sample yields about 360,000 clones; more than 80% were counted once. The ten largest clones add up to around 0.8% of the sample.

Recombination connected TRBV10-1 to TRBJ2-3, with the D gene too uncertain to name. This sequence originates from a woman between 18 and 30 years old in good health and CMV-seronegative. The sample was PBMCs. The sequenced DNA is TGCGCCAGCCGACTGTCAACCGGAGATACGCAGTATTTT. This sequence encodes CASRLSTGDTQYF.